A selection of T cell receptor beta chains follows, all from one sample in a study of shared clonotypes between healthy human individuals. The protocol was immunoSEQ multiplex PCR, while the TCRdb copy is restricted to in-frame clones and leaves out a portion. The sample contains about 2.1 million clones, 80% to 95% of which appear only once. Material for sequencing was naive CD8+ T cells from PBMCs. These receptors originate from a man in his late teens or twenties in good health. Some clones in this sample may be carry-over from other donors' samples. CDR3s include the opening cysteine and the closing phenylalanine or tryptophan. The D gene is left open where the match is weak. Clone size is stated in some rows and not others, as once, few, many or a class when expanded.

size	V	D	J	CDR3	DNA
once	TRBV25-1	NA	TRBJ2-1	CASSSRSEDIGANEQFF	TGTGCCAGCAGCTCCCGAAGTGAGGACATTGGAGCTAATGAGCAGTTCTTC
NA	TRBV10-3	NA	TRBJ2-5	CAISSDLAGETQYF	TGTGCCATCAGTTCGGATCTCGCGGGAGAGACCCAGTACTTC
NA	TRBV29-1	NA	TRBJ2-2	CSVQDGLAAGELFF	TGCAGCGTCCAGGATGGACTCGCCGCCGGGGAGCTGTTTTTT
NA	TRBV11-2	TRBD2	TRBJ2-3	CASSLAPRLAGNLDTQYF	TGTGCCAGCAGCTTAGCCCCGCGGCTAGCGGGCAACCTTGATACGCAGTATTTT
NA	TRBV28	NA	TRBJ2-7	CASSPRYTSSYEQYF	TGTGCCAGCAGTCCGCGCTACACCAGCTCCTACGAGCAGTACTTC
NA	TRBV19	NA	TRBJ1-1	CASSIGRNTEAFF	TGTGCCAGTAGTATAGGCAGGAACACTGAAGCTTTCTTT
once	TRBV7-2	NA	TRBJ2-7	CASSFGGAYEQYF	TGTGCCAGCAGCTTCGGGGGCGCCTACGAGCAGTACTTC
NA	TRBV11-2	TRBD2	TRBJ2-4	CASSSPGEGRHF	TGTGCCAGCAGCTCCCCGGGGGAGGGTCGACACTTC
few	TRBV2	NA	TRBJ2-2	CASSEHLTTYTGELFF	TGTGCCAGCAGTGAACACTTAACGACCTACACCGGGGAGCTGTTTTTT
NA	TRBV7-8	NA	TRBJ2-7	CASSLVRVSGDPYEQYF	TGTGCCAGCAGCTTAGTTCGGGTGTCTGGAGACCCCTACGAGCAGTACTTC
NA	TRBV19	NA	TRBJ2-7	CASTSDERGNPYEQYF	TGTGCCAGTACTTCAGATGAAAGGGGGAACCCCTACGAGCAGTACTTC
NA	TRBV19	NA	TRBJ1-2	CASSIRPGDYGYTF	TGTGCCAGTAGTATCCGTCCAGGGGACTATGGCTACACCTTC
NA	TRBV5-1	NA	TRBJ1-3	CASSLDGSSGNTIYF	TGCGCCAGCAGCTTAGACGGCAGCTCTGGAAACACCATATATTTT
NA	TRBV29-1	NA	TRBJ2-7	CSVEGALAYEQYF	TGCAGCGTTGAAGGGGCGCTGGCCTACGAGCAGTACTTC
NA	TRBV18	NA	TRBJ2-7	CAGSPPVGTYEQYF	TGTGCCGGCTCACCACCGGTCGGGACCTACGAGCAGTACTTC
once	TRBV11-2	TRBD1	TRBJ2-7	CASSSGQGGDEQYF	TGTGCCAGCAGCTCGGGACAGGGGGGAGACGAGCAGTACTTC
NA	TRBV2	TRBD2	TRBJ2-3	CASSEKREYSDTQYF	TGTGCCAGCAGTGAGAAGCGGGAGTACTCAGATACGCAGTATTTT
NA	TRBV6-1	TRBD1	TRBJ1-1	CAISDNSGTGWNNTEAFF	TGTGCCATCAGTGACAACTCAGGGACAGGGTGGAATAACACTGAAGCTTTCTTT
NA	TRBV4-1	TRBD1	TRBJ2-7	CASSQEVARGRPPYEQYF	TGCGCCAGCAGCCAAGAGGTAGCCAGGGGGCGCCCTCCCTACGAGCAGTACTTC
NA	TRBV7-9	TRBD2	TRBJ2-1	CASKLAGNNEQFF	TGTGCCAGCAAACTAGCGGGAAACAATGAGCAGTTCTTC
NA	TRBV7-9	TRBD1	TRBJ2-7	CASSGRGQGNSDYEQYF	TGTGCCAGCAGCGGCCGTGGACAGGGCAATAGTGACTACGAGCAGTACTTC
NA	TRBV25-1	NA	TRBJ2-1	CASSVNSRLTNNEQFF	TGTGCCAGCAGTGTGAACAGCCGCCTGACGAACAATGAGCAGTTCTTC
NA	TRBV18	NA	TRBJ2-2	CASSPKGGDIYLWTGELFF	TGTGCCAGCTCCCCCAAAGGAGGTGACATATATTTGTGGACCGGGGAGCTGTTTTTT
NA	TRBV27	NA	TRBJ1-4	CASSRYPRSSYEKLFF	TGTGCCAGCAGTCGATACCCCCGTTCGAGCTATGAAAAACTGTTTTTT
NA	TRBV27	NA	TRBJ1-5	CASSHTNQPQHF	TGTGCCAGCAGTCACACAAATCAGCCCCAGCATTTT
NA	TRBV27	NA	TRBJ2-5	CASSRDAGGETQYF	TGTGCCAGCAGCCGGGACGCCGGAGGGGAGACCCAGTACTTC
NA	TRBV28	NA	TRBJ2-3	CASKEDGGVGTDTQYF	TGTGCCAGCAAGGAGGATGGGGGAGTCGGCACAGATACGCAGTATTTT
once	TRBV7-9	TRBD1	TRBJ1-2	CASSSADRGQGYTF	TGTGCCAGCAGTTCAGCCGACAGGGGGCAGGGCTACACCTTC
NA	TRBV19	TRBD1	TRBJ1-5	CASSKGAPGGLQHF	TGTGCCAGTAGTAAGGGGGCTCCCGGGGGGCTCCAGCATTTT
NA	TRBV19	NA	TRBJ1-1	CASSIDDRLYTEAFF	TGTGCCAGTAGTATAGATGACAGACTATACACTGAAGCTTTCTTT
NA	TRBV9	NA	TRBJ2-1	CASSGGREPFF	TGTGCCAGCAGCGGGGGAAGGGAACCGTTCTTC
NA	TRBV28	NA	TRBJ1-2	CASSRLGGVAEYTF	TGTGCCAGCAGTAGGTTGGGGGGAGTAGCCGAGTACACCTTC
NA	TRBV10-3	TRBD2	TRBJ2-7	CAISEPPAGGHEQYF	TGTGCCATCAGTGAGCCCCCAGCGGGAGGGCACGAGCAGTACTTC
NA	TRBV5-1	TRBD2	TRBJ2-3	CASSLAASGRPSTDTQYF	TGCGCCAGCAGCTTGGCGGCTAGCGGGAGACCTAGCACAGATACGCAGTATTTT
NA	TRBV7-2	TRBD1	TRBJ1-1	CASSRGLGTEAFF	TGTGCCAGCTCCAGGGGGCTGGGAACTGAAGCTTTCTTT
NA	TRBV9	TRBD2	TRBJ2-7	CASSLGLAEETYEQYF	TGTGCCAGCAGCTTGGGACTAGCGGAGGAGACCTACGAGCAGTACTTC
NA	TRBV27	NA	TRBJ2-7	CASSLWGSPYEQYF	TGTGCCAGCAGTTTATGGGGCAGCCCCTACGAGCAGTACTTC
NA	TRBV10-1	TRBD1	TRBJ2-7	CASSETHRDSYPYEQYF	TGCGCCAGCAGTGAGACGCACCGGGACAGTTATCCTTACGAGCAGTACTTC
NA	TRBV15	NA	TRBJ1-2	CATSRDRPGTWGYTF	TGTGCCACCAGCAGAGATCGCCCAGGGACCTGGGGCTACACCTTC
NA	TRBV27	TRBD2	TRBJ2-3	CASSLRLAVTADTQYF	TGTGCCAGCAGTTTGCGGCTAGCGGTCACAGCAGATACGCAGTATTTT
NA	TRBV7-9	TRBD2	TRBJ2-5	CASSPRSGRGETQYF	TGTGCCAGCAGCCCCCGTAGCGGGAGAGGGGAGACCCAGTACTTC
NA	TRBV5-1	TRBD1	TRBJ2-3	CASSLRTGADTQYF	TGCGCCAGCAGCCTCCGGACAGGTGCAGATACGCAGTATTTT
NA	TRBV9	NA	TRBJ2-2	CASRVPKVDPNTGELFF	TGTGCCAGCAGGGTCCCGAAGGTGGACCCGAACACCGGGGAGCTGTTTTTT
NA	TRBV9	TRBD2	TRBJ2-7	CASSVGLAESYEQYF	TGTGCCAGCAGCGTTGGTCTAGCGGAAAGCTACGAGCAGTACTTC
NA	TRBV28	NA	TRBJ2-7	CASSLIRLTADGSYEQYF	TGTGCCAGCAGTTTAATTAGACTTACTGCAGACGGGTCCTACGAGCAGTACTTC
NA	TRBV13	NA	TRBJ2-3	CASSDRKYEEVVTQYF	TGTGCCAGCAGCGACCGAAAATACGAGGAAGTAGTGACGCAGTATTTT
NA	TRBV19	NA	TRBJ1-1	CASSIGVREAFF	TGTGCCAGTAGTATTGGGGTACGTGAAGCTTTCTTT
NA	TRBV9	TRBD2	TRBJ2-2	CASSAGTSGYTGELFF	TGTGCCAGCAGCGCAGGGACTAGCGGTTACACCGGGGAGCTGTTTTTT
NA	TRBV19	TRBD1	TRBJ2-1	CASSIDAVTGGFYNEQFF	TGTGCCAGTAGTATAGATGCCGTCACAGGGGGCTTCTACAATGAGCAGTTCTTC
NA	TRBV4-1	NA	TRBJ1-2	CASSEGVADYYGYTF	TGCGCCAGCAGCGAAGGGGTCGCGGACTACTATGGCTACACCTTC
NA	TRBV7-9	NA	TRBJ2-7	CASSLGSRDIVFVEQYF	TGTGCCAGCAGCTTAGGCTCCAGGGACATTGTTTTTGTCGAGCAGTACTTC
NA	TRBV28	TRBD2	TRBJ2-7	CASSLSSREGRYEQYF	TGTGCCAGCAGTTTATCTTCGCGGGAGGGCCGTTACGAGCAGTACTTC
NA	TRBV9	NA	TRBJ1-1	CASSVRDLNTEAFF	TGTGCCAGCAGCGTGAGGGATTTGAACACTGAAGCTTTCTTT
NA	TRBV28	TRBD2	TRBJ2-3	CASSPLRTSVSTDTQYF	TGTGCCAGCAGTCCGCTACGGACTAGCGTAAGCACAGATACGCAGTATTTT
NA	TRBV5-1	NA	TRBJ2-7	CASSGDQGYEQYF	TGCGCCAGCAGCGGAGATCAGGGCTACGAGCAGTACTTC
NA	TRBV27	NA	TRBJ2-7	CASIPWELDARTEQYF	TGTGCCAGCATCCCGTGGGAACTAGACGCTAGGACCGAGCAGTACTTC
NA	TRBV7-9	NA	TRBJ1-1	CASSWTVGWEAFF	TGTGCCAGCAGTTGGACAGTTGGCTGGGAAGCTTTCTTT